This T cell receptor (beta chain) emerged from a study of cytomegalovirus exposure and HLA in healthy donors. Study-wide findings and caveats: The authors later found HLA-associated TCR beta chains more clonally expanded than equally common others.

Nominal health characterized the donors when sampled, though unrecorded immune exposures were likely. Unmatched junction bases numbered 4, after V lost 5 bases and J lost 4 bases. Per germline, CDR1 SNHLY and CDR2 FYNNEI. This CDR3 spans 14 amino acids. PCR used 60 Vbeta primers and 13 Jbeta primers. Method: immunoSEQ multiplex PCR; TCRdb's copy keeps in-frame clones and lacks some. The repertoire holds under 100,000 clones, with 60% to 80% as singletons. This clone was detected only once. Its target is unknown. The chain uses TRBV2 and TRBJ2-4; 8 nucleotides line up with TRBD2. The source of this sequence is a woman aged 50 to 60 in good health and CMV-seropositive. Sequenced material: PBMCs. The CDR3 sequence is CASSTTSGKNIQYF. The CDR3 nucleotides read TGTGCCAGCAGTACAACTAGCGGAAAAAACATTCAGTACTTC.